This T cell receptor (beta chain) was captured in a study of cytomegalovirus exposure and HLA in healthy donors. Remarks on this clone: Its antigen is still unknown.

Overall study findings and caveats: Cytomegalovirus status was reportedly diagnosed by the classifier with high sensitivity and specificity. Researchers counted around 160 TCR beta chains as cytomegalovirus-associated. Usually a TCR sequence was rare, but some public TCRs were found in many donors.

The CDR3 runs 17 residues. In germline, CDR1 is LNHDA, CDR2 SQIVND (reference sequence). The germline V and J ends were trimmed by 3 bases and 1 base, with 16 bases remaining between them. Only in-frame clones appear in the TCRdb table, and some are missing; sequencing was by immunoSEQ multiplex PCR. The sample shows some 79,000 clones, around 94% of them seen only once. This chain connects TRBV19 to TRBJ2-1; tentatively, D is TRBD2 (7 bases). This sequence originates from a woman aged 18-29 years in good health and CMV-seropositive. Sequencing used PBMCs. CDR3 in amino acids: CASSIGGGGGSYNEQFF. In DNA form, the CDR3 reads TGTGCCAGTAGTATCGGCGGGGGCGGTGGATCCTACAATGAGCAGTTCTTC. Variable domain in full (rest from reference TRBV19 and TRBJ2-1): DGGITQSPKYLFRKEGQNVTLSCEQNLNHDAMYWYRQDPGQGLRLIYYSQIVNDFQKGDIAEGYSVSREKKESFPLTVTSAQKNPTAFYLCASSIGGGGGSYNEQFFGPGTRLTVL.